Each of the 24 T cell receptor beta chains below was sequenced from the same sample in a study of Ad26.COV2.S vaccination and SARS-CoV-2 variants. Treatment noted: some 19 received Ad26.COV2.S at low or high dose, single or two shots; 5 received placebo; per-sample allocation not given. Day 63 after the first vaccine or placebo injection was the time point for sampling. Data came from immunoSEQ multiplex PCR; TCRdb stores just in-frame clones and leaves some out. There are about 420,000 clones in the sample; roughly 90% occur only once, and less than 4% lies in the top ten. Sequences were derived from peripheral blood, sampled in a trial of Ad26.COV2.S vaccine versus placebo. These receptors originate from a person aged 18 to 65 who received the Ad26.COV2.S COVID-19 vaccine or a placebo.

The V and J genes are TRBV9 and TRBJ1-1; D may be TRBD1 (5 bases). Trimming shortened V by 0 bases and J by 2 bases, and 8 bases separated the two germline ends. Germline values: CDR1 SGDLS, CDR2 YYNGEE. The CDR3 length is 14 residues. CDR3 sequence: CASSVGGKNTEAFF. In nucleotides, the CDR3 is TGTGCCAGCAGCGTAGGGGGGAAAAACACTGAAGCTTTCTTT.

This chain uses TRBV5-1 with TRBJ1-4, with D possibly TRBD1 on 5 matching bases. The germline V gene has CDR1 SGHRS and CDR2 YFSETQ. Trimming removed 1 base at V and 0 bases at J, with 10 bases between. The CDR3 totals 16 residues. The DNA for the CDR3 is TGCGCCAGCAGCTTGTACGGGACGGCAACTAATGAAAAACTGTTTTTT. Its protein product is CASSLYGTATNEKLFF. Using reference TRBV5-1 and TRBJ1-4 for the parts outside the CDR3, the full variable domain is KAGVTQTPRYLIKTRGQQVTLSCSPISGHRSVSWYQQTPGQGLQFLFEYFSETQRNKGNFPGRFSGRQFSNSRSEMNVSTLELGDSALYLCASSLYGTATNEKLFFGSGTQLSVL.

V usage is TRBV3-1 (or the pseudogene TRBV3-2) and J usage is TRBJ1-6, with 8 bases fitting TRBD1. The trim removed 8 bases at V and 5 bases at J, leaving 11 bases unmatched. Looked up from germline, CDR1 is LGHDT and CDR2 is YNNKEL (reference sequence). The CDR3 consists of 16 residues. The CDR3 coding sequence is TGTGCCAGCTGGGGTGGGACAGGACTAAATAATTCACCCCTCCACTTT. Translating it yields CASWGGTGLNNSPLHF.

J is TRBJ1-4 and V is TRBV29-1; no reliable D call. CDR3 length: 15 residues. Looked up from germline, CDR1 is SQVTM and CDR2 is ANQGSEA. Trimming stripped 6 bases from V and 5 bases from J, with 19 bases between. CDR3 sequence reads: CSVGPGGNFNEKLFF. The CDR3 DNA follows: TGCAGCGTCGGCCCCGGCGGGAATTTCAATGAAAAACTGTTTTTT.

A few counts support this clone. Written as DNA, the CDR3 is TGCGCCAGCAGCCAAGCCGGGAGGCACTACTATGGCTACACCTTC. It specifies CASSQAGRHYYGYTF. The rearrangement links TRBV4-1 to TRBJ1-2; D unresolved. Looked up from germline, CDR1 is MGHRA and CDR2 is YSYEKL. V was pared by 1 base and J by 3 bases, with 12 bases between. The CDR3 has 15 amino acids.

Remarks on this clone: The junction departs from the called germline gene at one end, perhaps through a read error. CDR3 region: CASSRTGPTKEKLFF. The CDR3 nucleotides read TGTGCCAGCTCACGGACAGGGCCGACTAAAGAAAAACTGTTTTTT. This chain links TRBV18 with TRBJ1-4, with 8 bases that match TRBD1. Germline assignment: CDR1 KGHSH and CDR2 LQKENI. This CDR3 spans 15 amino acids.

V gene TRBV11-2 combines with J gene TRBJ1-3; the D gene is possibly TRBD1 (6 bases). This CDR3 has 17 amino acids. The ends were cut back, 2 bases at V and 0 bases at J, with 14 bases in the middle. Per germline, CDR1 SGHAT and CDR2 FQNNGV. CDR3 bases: TGTGCCAGCAGCTTACCCTCCAGACAGGTCTCTGGAAACACCATATATTTT. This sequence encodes CASSLPSRQVSGNTIYF.

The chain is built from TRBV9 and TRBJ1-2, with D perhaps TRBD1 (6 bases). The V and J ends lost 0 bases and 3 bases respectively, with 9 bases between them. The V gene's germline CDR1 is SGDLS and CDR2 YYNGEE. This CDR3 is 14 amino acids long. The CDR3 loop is CASSVGNRDYGYTF. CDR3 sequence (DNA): TGTGCCAGCAGCGTAGGTAACAGGGACTATGGCTACACCTTC.

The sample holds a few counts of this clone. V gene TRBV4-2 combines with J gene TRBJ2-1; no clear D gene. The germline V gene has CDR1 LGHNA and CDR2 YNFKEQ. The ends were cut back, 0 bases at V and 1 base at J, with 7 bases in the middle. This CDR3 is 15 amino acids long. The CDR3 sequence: CASSQESQSYNEQFF. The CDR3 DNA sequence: TGTGCCAGCAGCCAAGAGAGCCAGTCCTACAATGAGCAGTTCTTC.

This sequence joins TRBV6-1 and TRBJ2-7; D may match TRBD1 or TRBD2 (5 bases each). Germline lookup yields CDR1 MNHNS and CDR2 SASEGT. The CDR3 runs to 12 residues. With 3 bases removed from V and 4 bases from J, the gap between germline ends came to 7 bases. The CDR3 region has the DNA TGTGCCAGCAGTGAGAGGGGATACGAGCAGTACTTC. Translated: CASSERGYEQYF.

The CDR3 DNA follows: TGTGCCAGCAAGGAAGGGGGCATCTATGGCTACACCTTC. Its protein is CASKEGGIYGYTF. The chain recombines TRBV28 with TRBJ1-2, with 7 bases aligning to TRBD1. The CDR3 is made up of 13 amino acids. CDR1 is MDHEN, CDR2 SYDVKM, per germline. V dropped 7 bases and J dropped 4; count of bases not matched to a gene: 6.

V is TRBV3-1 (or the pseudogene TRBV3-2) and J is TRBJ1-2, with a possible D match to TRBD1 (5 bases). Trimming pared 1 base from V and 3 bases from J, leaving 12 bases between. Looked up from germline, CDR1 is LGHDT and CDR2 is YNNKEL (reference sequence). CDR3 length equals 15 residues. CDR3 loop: CASSQGDARDYGYTF. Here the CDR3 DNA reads TGTGCCAGCAGCCAAGGGGACGCGCGGGACTATGGCTACACCTTC.

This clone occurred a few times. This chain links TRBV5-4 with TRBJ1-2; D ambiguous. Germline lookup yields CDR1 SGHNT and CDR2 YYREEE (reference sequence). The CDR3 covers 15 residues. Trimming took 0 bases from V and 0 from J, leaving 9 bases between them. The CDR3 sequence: CASSLDGSSNYGYTF. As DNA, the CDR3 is TGTGCCAGCAGCTTGGACGGCTCCTCTAACTATGGCTACACCTTC.

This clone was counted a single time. The CDR3 here is CASSPADGGNEKLFF. DNA for the CDR3: TGTGCCAGCAGTCCCGCGGACGGGGGGAATGAAAAACTGTTTTTT. This chain links TRBV5-5 with TRBJ1-4; TRBD1 is a possible D gene (5 bases). The CDR3 sequence is 15 residues long. The germline V and J ends were trimmed by 5 bases and 5 bases, with 16 bases remaining between them. The germline gives CDR1 SGHKS, CDR2 YYEKEE (reference sequence). Variable domain in full (rest from reference TRBV5-5 and TRBJ1-4): DAGVTQSPTHLIKTRGQQVTLRCSPISGHKSVSWYQQVLGQGPQFIFQYYEKEERGRGNFPDRFSARQFPNYSSELNVNALLLGDSALYLCASSPADGGNEKLFFGSGTQLSVL.

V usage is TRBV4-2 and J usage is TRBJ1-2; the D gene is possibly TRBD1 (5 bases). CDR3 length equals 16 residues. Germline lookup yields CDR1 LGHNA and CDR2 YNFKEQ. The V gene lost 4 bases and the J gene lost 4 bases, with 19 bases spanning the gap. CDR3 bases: TGTGCCAGCAGCCCCCCCGGCAGGGACCACCGCTATGGCTACACCTTC. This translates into CASSPPGRDHRYGYTF.

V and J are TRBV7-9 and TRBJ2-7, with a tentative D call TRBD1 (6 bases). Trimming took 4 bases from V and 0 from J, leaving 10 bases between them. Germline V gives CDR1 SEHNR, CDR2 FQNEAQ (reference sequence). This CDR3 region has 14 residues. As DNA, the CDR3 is TGTGCCAGCAGCTACGGACAGACCTCCTACGAGCAGTACTTC. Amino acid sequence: CASSYGQTSYEQYF.

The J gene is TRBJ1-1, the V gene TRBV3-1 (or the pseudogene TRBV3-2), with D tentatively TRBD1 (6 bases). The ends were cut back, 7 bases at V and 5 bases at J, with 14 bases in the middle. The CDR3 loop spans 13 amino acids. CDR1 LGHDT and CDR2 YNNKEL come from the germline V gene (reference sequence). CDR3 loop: CASTTGRVTEAFF. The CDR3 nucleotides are TGTGCCAGCACAACAGGGAGGGTAACTGAAGCTTTCTTT.

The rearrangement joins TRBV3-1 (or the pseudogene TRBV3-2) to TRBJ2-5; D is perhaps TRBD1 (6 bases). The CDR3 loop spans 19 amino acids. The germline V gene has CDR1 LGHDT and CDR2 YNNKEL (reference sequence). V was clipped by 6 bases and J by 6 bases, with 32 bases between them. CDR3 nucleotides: TGTGCCAGCAGGGACAGCTGGGGAAGGGACCCACGAGAGGAAAAGACCCAGTACTTC. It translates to CASRDSWGRDPREEKTQYF.

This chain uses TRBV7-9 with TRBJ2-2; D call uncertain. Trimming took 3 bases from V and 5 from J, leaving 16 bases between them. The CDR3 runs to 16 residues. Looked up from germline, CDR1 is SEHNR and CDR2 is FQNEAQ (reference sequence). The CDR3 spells CASSFGPFEGTGELFF. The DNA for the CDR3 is TGTGCCAGCAGCTTTGGGCCCTTTGAAGGGACCGGGGAGCTGTTTTTT.

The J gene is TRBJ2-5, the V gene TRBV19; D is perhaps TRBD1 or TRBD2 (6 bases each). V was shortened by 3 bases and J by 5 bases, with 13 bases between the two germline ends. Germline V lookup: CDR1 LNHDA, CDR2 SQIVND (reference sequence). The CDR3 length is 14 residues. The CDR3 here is CASSMRGRWETQYF. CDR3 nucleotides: TGTGCCAGTAGTATGAGGGGGAGGTGGGAGACCCAGTACTTC.

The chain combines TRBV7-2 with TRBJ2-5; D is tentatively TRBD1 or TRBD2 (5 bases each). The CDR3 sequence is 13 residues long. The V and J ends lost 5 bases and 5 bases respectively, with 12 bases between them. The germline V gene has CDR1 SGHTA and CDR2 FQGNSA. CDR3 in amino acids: CASSPPWDETQYF. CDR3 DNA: TGTGCCAGCAGCCCCCCTTGGGACGAGACCCAGTACTTC.

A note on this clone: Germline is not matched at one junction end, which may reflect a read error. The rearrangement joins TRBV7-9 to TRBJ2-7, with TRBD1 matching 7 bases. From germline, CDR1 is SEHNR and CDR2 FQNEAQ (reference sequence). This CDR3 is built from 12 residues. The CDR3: CASSSGTAFGDF. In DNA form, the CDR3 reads TGTGCCAGCAGCTCCGGGACAGCATTCGGGGACTTC.

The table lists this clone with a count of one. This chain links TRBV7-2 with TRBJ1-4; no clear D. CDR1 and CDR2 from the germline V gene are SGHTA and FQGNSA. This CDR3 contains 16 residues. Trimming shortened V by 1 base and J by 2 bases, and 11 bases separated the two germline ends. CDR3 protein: CASSLEGRRTNEKLFF. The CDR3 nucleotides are TGTGCCAGCAGCTTAGAGGGAAGGCGCACTAATGAAAAACTGTTTTTT. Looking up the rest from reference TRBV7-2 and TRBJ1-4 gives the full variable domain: GAGVSQSPSNKVTEKGKDVELRCDPISGHTALYWYRQSLGQGLEFLIYFQGNSAPDKSGLPSDRFSAERTGGSVSTLTIQRTQQEDSAVYLCASSLEGRRTNEKLFFGSGTQLSVL.

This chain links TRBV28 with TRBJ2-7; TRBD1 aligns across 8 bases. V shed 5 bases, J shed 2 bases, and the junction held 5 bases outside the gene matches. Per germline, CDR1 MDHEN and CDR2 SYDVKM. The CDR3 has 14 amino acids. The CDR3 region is CASSGDRPTYEQYF. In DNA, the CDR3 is TGTGCCAGCAGTGGGGACAGGCCCACCTACGAGCAGTACTTC.